This is a list of T cell receptor beta chains from one sample in a study of CD8 T cells in ankylosing spondylitis. TCRdb used MiXCR to reprocess the 5' RACE reads, holding one entry per CDR3 protein. The sample holds 150,000 to 200,000 distinct CDR3 sequences, approximately 13% seen once. The sequenced sample consisted of blood, either unsorted or a sorted T cell fraction (not recorded which). The receptors shown here come from a female donor with ankylosing spondylitis or in good health (not recorded which). CDR3s include the opening cysteine and the closing phenylalanine or tryptophan. Each record gives: J gene, clone size, V gene, D gene, CDR3 DNA, CDR3 protein. D genes are given only for firm matches. The size field is filled for only some rows; it gives once, few, many or a size class.

TRBJ1-4 many TRBV7-2 - TGTGCCAGCAGCTTTAGCGGACCTTTGTGGTATGAAAAACTGTTTTTT CASSFSGPLWYEKLFF
TRBJ1-1 many TRBV7-9 - TGTGCCAGCAGCTTAGGAGAAGTGAACACTGAAGCTTTCTTT CASSLGEVNTEAFF
TRBJ2-7 many TRBV10-3 TRBD1 TGTGCCATCAGTGAGTCGGCCCATGGGACAGGGGTGTACGAGCAGTACTTC CAISESAHGTGVYEQYF
TRBJ2-1 - TRBV24-1 TRBD2 TGTGCCACCACCTTGGGACTAGCGGGGGAACCTATTTTCTTC CATTLGLAGEPIFF
TRBJ1-5 few TRBV11-1 TRBD1 TGTGCCAGCAGCTTAGCGCGACCGGGACAGGGGTTCTTTCAGCCCCAGCATTTT CASSLARPGQGFFQPQHF
TRBJ2-1 many TRBV24-1 - TGTGCCACCAGTGACCGTACCCCCGGGGATAATGAGCAGTTCTTC CATSDRTPGDNEQFF
TRBJ2-3 - TRBV30 TRBD1 TGTGCCTGGGACAGGGGGCTCACAGATACGCAGTATTTT CAWDRGLTDTQYF
TRBJ2-3 many TRBV7-8 - TGTGCCAGCAGCGACCGACTGAGCACAGATACGCAGTATTTT CASSDRLSTDTQYF
TRBJ1-1 few TRBV5-1 - TGCGCCAGCAGCTTAGGGGCTCAGAACACTGAAGCTTTCTTT CASSLGAQNTEAFF
TRBJ1-1 many TRBV28 TRBD1 TGTGCCAGCAGCCCGTACAAAGTGACAGGGCGCCTCTTTATCGCTGAAGCTTTCTTT CASSPYKVTGRLFIAEAFF
TRBJ2-1 - TRBV30 - TGTGCCATCGGAGTAGCGGACTACAATGAGCAGTTCTTC CAIGVADYNEQFF
TRBJ2-1 many TRBV27 - TGTGCCAGCAGTTTTCTTGACTACAATGAGCAGTTCTTC CASSFLDYNEQFF
TRBJ1-2 few TRBV12-3/TRBV12-4 - TGTGCCAGCAGTCCAGCACAGCCCAACTATGGCTACACCTTC CASSPAQPNYGYTF
TRBJ1-6 many TRBV29-1 TRBD1 TGCAGCGTTCGGACAGGGTATAATTCACCCCTCCACTTT CSVRTGYNSPLHF
TRBJ2-7 - TRBV20-1 TRBD2 TGCAGTGCTAGGTACAATAGCGGGGGCTACGAGCAGTACTTC CSARYNSGGYEQYF
TRBJ2-1 few TRBV5-1 - TGCGCCAGCAGCTTCCTCGAGAACTACAATGAGCAGTTCTTC CASSFLENYNEQFF
TRBJ2-3 - TRBV11-2 - TGTGCCAGCAGCTCTCAGGGGGATACGCAGTATTTT CASSSQGDTQYF
TRBJ2-2 - TRBV25-1 - TGTGCCACCAAATTTGGGGGGTCCGGGGAGCTGTTTTTT CATKFGGSGELFF
TRBJ2-1 - TRBV7-2 TRBD2 TGTGCCAGCAGCTTAGGGGGGACTAGCGGGGACAATGAGCAGTTCTTC CASSLGGTSGDNEQFF
TRBJ2-2 many TRBV7-2 - TGTGCCAGTTCAATAGCGTACACCGGGGAGCTGTTTTTT CASSIAYTGELFF
TRBJ1-5 many TRBV7-2 - TGTGCCAGCAGCTCCCAGCCAGTTGATCAGCCCCAGCATTTT CASSSQPVDQPQHF
TRBJ2-5 few TRBV19 TRBD1 TGTGCCAGTAGTCCCGGGACAGGAAAGGTAGAGACCCAGTACTTC CASSPGTGKVETQYF
TRBJ2-7 few TRBV7-9 - TGTGCCAGCAGCCCCCGTGGCCCCCTATCCTACGAGCAGTACTTC CASSPRGPLSYEQYF
TRBJ2-5 - TRBV28 - TGTGCCAGCAATGAGGGAGCAGACCAAGAGACCCAGTACTTC CASNEGADQETQYF
TRBJ2-7 - TRBV3-1 - TGTACCAGCAGCCAAGGGGTGAGGCAGTCCTACGAGCAGTACTTC CTSSQGVRQSYEQYF
TRBJ2-5 many TRBV18 - TGTGCCAGCTCACGTCTTTTGTTCCAAGAGACCCAGTACTTC CASSRLLFQETQYF
TRBJ2-5 many TRBV12-3/TRBV12-4 TRBD1 TGTGCCAGCAGCCCGGGACAGTTAGGGACCCAGTACTTC CASSPGQLGTQYF
TRBJ2-2 many TRBV5-1 - TGCGCCAGCAATGATTTCGGGGAGCTGTTTTTT CASNDFGELFF
TRBJ2-1 few TRBV7-6 TRBD2 TGTGCCAGCAGCCCACTAGCGGGATATGAGCAGTTCTTC CASSPLAGYEQFF
TRBJ1-4 many TRBV6-5 - TGTGCCAGCAGTTACTCGACAGGATACGAAAAACTGTTTTTT CASSYSTGYEKLFF
TRBJ1-1 - TRBV5-1 - TGCGCCAGCAGCGCGGACGGTTGGGGCACTGAAGCTTTCTTT CASSADGWGTEAFF
TRBJ2-7 many TRBV5-1 TRBD2 TGCGCCAGCAGCCCTGCTAGCGGGAGGATTAACGAGCAGTACTTC CASSPASGRINEQYF